This TCR beta chain is drawn from a study of shared clonotypes between healthy human individuals (dated by TCRdb to the early 2020s). General notes on the study: A couple of women and a few men aged 18 to 49 years were included in the cohort. To estimate repertoire size and how much clonotype sharing occurs between individuals, the study deeply sequenced the blood TCR repertoires of roughly 5 healthy adults. Each donor's leukapheresis produced roughly between roughly 0.85 and 9.5 billion PBMCs. To increase sequencing depth and limit assay-specific biases, different laboratories used diverse techniques to prepare libraries and sequence TCR repertoires. For each donor, CD4 naive and CD4 memory were each run on three plates, CD8 naive on two plates, and CD8 memory on one plate.

The CDR3 measures 16 amino acids from cysteine to phenylalanine. Only the CDR3 part of the read is kept: 48 bases, read in frame from the first base. From the germline V gene (reference sequence), CDR1 is SGHNT and CDR2 is YYREEE. From V the trimming removes 0 bases and from J it removes 7 bases, while the gene matches leave 8 bases of the junction unaccounted for. To note about this clone: The antigen it binds to is not known. Per-nucleotide qualities are absent, and no much larger clonotype sits a single base away.

Healthy HIV-negative adults with no recently reported acute infections or vaccinations were included as donors. Every donor was a Caucasian adult residing in Nashville, Tennessee, USA. Magnetic negative selection was used to enrich CD4+ T cells, after which naive cells were positively selected on CD45RA and the negative fraction became the memory subset. Blood was obtained by leukapheresis, after which PBMCs were separated by Ficoll-Histopaque density gradient centrifugation and cryopreserved in liquid nitrogen vapor phase. Purity and quantity of every magnetically sorted T cell population were checked by analytical flow cytometry. Each sorted fraction had its genomic DNA isolated and then quantified by UV absorbance on a Nanodrop 2000c. General findings and caveats noted by the study authors: Larger estimated clonotype richness was generally found for naive subsets than for memory subsets. Rarefaction of sorted-subset datasets indicated incomplete sequencing despite the large sequencing depth. When several donors were compared, the shared fraction of clonotypes was around 5.1% for naive CD4, approximately 3.5% for naive CD8, 2% to 2.5% for memory CD4, and 0.4% for memory CD8. Only blood was sampled, and tissue TCR repertoires likely differ from those in blood. Compared with non-shared clonotypes, clonotypes shared by all four sorted-subset donors had higher generation probabilities. Pairwise subsampling led to the expectation that sequencing depth would affect the degree of clonotype sharing among donors. The genetic and exposure-history diversity represented was limited by the small number of donors.

Using the deep immunoSEQ assay, multiplex PCR amplified TCR CDR3 regions from genomic DNA. Extracted genomic DNA from each cell subset was distributed evenly across all wells of several immunoSEQ 96-well plates, and each plate was treated as a replicate. For sorted subsets, 200 to 250 ng of genomic DNA, equivalent to 30,000 or so T cell genomes, went into each replicate PCR. Purified libraries were quantified with a Qubit 3.0 fluorometer, sized on a Bioanalyzer 2100, and re-quantified with the KAPA Library Quantification kit. Every immunoSEQ 96-well plate was sequenced on a separate single-read 150-cycle Illumina NextSeq 550 flow cell. In the paper's pipeline: Because the immunoSEQ output included only junctional sequences and no quality scores, the filtering could not be the same as the filtering used for full-length reads. Sequences were annotated with PyIR, a Python wrapper for IgBLAST v1.9, and V/J genes and CDR3 were assigned using IMGT germline references. Reads with weak V/J assignments (E-value above 1e-6), missing CDR3, stop codons, out-of-frame junctions, or ambiguous translated residues were removed. A V3J clonotype was defined by an identical inferred V gene, J gene, and CDR3 amino acid sequence. To compute the percentage overlap between repertoires, the number of shared unique clonotypes was divided by the size of the smaller repertoire. Richness of each repertoire was evaluated using RTK rarefaction, the Chao1 estimator, and Recon v2.1 estimates of unobserved clonotypes. Generation probabilities were computed with OLGA for all TCRbeta clonotypes obtained by the gDNA method from a handful of donors. The source is immuneACCESS, and TCRdb retained only in-frame sequences with V and J called. Part of the clones is not carried over; for the studies checked, unresolved V genes explain less than half of this, and the remainder is unexplained. The V and J calls and clone size are taken from that table; D and trimming were inferred from the DNA. The sample has 2 million to 3 million clones on record, more than 85% of them singletons. The biggest ten clones account for 0.36% of the sample.

This sequence uses TRBV5-4 and TRBJ2-7; 12 middle bases align to TRBD2. Sequencing was done on a sample of naive CD4+ T cells from PBMCs. The cell subset or site tag for this specimen amounts to: CD45RA+ positively selected. The TCR was taken from a man aged 18 to 30 in good health. Some clones in this sample may be carry-over from other donors' samples. Here is the DNA: TGTGCCAGCAGCTTGGATCGGGCTAGCGGGAGGGAGGAGCAGTACTTC. Its product reads: CASSLDRASGREEQYF.